This T cell receptor beta chain derives from a study of shared clonotypes between healthy human individuals. Study-wide context: Donors had three CD4 naive, three CD4 memory, two CD8 naive and one CD8 memory plate apiece. Regarding the study as a whole: Relative to clonotypes present in all four donors, those not shared had lower generation probabilities. Having only a few donors restricted how much genetic and exposure-history diversity was captured.

Repertoires were generated with immunoSEQ multiplex PCR, while TCRdb's copy carries only in-frame clones and drops some. The sample consists of 980,000 or so clones, 70% to 85% of them appearing once. CDR1 and CDR2 from the germline V gene are GTSNPN and SVGIG (reference sequence). This CDR3 is built from 14 residues. Trimming removed 5 bases from V and 4 bases from J; junction bases left unmatched: 9. Researchers partitioned CD4+ cells into CD45RA+ naive and CD45RA-negative memory subsets. As regards this clone: The target antigen is unknown.

The source material was memory CD4+ T cells sorted from blood. The subset is: CD45RA-negative fraction. The clonotype comes from a man between 18 and 29 years old in good health. This chain links TRBV30 with TRBJ2-5; 8 bases fit TRBD2. In nucleotides, the CDR3 is TGTGCCTGGGGCCCGGGACTAGTTACAGAGACCCAGTACTTC. Translating gives CAWGPGLVTETQYF.